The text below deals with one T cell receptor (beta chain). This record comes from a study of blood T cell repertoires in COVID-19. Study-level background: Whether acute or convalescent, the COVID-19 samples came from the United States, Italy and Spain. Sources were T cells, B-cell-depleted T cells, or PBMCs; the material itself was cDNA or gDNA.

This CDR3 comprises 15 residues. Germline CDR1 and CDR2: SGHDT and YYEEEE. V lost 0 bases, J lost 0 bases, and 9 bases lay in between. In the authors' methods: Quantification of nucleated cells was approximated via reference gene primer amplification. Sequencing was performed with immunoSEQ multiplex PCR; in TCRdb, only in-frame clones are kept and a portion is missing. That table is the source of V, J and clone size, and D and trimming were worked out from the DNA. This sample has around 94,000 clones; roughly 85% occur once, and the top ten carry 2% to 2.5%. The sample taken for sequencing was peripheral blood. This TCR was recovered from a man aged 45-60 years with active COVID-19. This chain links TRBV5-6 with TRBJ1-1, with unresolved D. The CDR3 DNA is TGTGCCAGCAGCTTGGGCGGGTTGGTGAACACTGAAGCTTTCTTT. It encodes CASSLGGLVNTEAFF.